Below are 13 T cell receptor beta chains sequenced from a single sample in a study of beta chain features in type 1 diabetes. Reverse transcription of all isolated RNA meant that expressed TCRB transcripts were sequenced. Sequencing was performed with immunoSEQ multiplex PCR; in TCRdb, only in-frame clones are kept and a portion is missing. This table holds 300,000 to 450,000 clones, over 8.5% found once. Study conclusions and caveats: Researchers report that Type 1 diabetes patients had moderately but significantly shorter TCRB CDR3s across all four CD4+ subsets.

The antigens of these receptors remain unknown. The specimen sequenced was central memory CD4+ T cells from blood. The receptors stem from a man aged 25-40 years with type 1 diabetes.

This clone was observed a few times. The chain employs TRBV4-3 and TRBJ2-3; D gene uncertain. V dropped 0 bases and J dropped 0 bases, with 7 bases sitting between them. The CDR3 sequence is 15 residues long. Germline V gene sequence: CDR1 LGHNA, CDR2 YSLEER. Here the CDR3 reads CASSQDGMSTDTQYF. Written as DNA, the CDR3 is TGCGCCAGCAGCCAAGATGGAATGAGCACAGATACGCAGTATTTT.

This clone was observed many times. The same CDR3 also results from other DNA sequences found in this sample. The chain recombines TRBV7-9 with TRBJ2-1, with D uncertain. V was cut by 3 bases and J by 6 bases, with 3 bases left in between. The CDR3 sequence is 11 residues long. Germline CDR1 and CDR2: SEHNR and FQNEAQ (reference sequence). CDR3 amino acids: CASSLINEQFF. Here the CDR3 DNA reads TGTGCCAGCAGCTTGATCAATGAGCAGTTCTTC. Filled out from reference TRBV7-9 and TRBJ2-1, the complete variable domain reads DTGVSQNPRHKITKRGQNVTFRCDPISEHNRLYWYRQTLGQGPEFLTYFQNEAQLEKSRLLSDRFSAERPKGSFSTLEIQRTEQGDSAMYLCASSLINEQFFGPGTRLTVL.

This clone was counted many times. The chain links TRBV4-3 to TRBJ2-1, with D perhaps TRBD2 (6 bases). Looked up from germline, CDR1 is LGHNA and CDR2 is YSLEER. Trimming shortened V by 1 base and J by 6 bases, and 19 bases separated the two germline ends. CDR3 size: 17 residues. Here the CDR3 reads CASSQARGTGEGNEQFF. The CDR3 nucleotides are TGCGCCAGCAGCCAAGCAAGGGGAACGGGAGAGGGCAATGAGCAGTTCTTC.

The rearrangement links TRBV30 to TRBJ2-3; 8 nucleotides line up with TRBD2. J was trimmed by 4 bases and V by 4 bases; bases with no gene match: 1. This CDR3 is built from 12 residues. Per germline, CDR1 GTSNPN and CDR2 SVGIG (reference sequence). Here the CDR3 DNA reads TGTGCCTGGACCGGGGGGGCAGATACGCAGTATTTT. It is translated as CAWTGGADTQYF.

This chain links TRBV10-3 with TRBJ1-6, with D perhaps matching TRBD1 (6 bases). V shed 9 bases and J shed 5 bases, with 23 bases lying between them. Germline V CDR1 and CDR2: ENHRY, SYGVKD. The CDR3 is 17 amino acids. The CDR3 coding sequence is TGTGCCATTGGGGAACCGACAGGCGCGGTCCATAATTCACCCCTCCACTTT. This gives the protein CAIGEPTGAVHNSPLHF.

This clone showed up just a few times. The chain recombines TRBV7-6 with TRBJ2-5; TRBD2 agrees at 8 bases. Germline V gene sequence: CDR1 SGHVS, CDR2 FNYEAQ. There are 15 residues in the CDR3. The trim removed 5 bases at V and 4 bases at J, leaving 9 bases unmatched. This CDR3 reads CASSPSGGEAETQYF. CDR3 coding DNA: TGTGCCAGCAGCCCCAGCGGGGGAGAGGCAGAGACCCAGTACTTC.

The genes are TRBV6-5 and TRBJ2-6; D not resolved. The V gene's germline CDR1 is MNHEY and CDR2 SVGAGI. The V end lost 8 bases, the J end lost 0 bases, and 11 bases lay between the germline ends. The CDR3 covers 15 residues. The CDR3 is CASLPRFSGANVLTF. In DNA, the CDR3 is TGTGCCAGCCTACCAAGGTTCTCTGGGGCCAACGTCCTGACTTTC.

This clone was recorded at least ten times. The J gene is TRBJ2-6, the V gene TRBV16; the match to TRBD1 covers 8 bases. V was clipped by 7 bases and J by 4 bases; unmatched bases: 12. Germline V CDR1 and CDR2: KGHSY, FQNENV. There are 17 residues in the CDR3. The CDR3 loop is CASNPGTGVTGANVLTF. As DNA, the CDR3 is TGTGCCAGCAACCCCGGGACAGGCGTTACCGGGGCCAACGTCCTGACTTTC. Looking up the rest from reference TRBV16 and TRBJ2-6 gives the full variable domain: GEEVAQTPKHLVRGEGQKAKLYCAPIKGHSYVFWYQQVLKNEFKFLISFQNENVFDETGMPKERFSAKCLPNSPCSLEIQATKLEDSAVYFCASNPGTGVTGANVLTFGAGSRLTVL.

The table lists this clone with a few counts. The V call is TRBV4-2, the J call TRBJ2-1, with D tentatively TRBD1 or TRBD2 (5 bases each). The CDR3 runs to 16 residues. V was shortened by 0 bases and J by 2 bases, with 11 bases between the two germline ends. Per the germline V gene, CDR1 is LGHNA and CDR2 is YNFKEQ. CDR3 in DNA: TGTGCCAGCAGCCAAGATAGGGACGTCGCCTACAATGAGCAGTTCTTC. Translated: CASSQDRDVAYNEQFF.

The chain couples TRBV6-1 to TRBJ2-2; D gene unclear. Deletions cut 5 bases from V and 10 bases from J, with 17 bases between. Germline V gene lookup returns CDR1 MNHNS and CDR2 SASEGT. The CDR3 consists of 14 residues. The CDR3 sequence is CASSSSPYTEELFF. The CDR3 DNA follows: TGTGCCAGCAGTTCCAGCCCATACACGGAGGAGCTGTTTTTT.

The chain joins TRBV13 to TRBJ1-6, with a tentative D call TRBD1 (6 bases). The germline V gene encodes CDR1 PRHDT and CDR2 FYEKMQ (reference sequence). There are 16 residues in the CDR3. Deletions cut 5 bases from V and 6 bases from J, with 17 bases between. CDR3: CASSPRGAGANSPLHF. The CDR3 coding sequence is TGTGCCAGCAGCCCCCGGGGGGCTGGAGCTAATTCACCCCTCCACTTT.

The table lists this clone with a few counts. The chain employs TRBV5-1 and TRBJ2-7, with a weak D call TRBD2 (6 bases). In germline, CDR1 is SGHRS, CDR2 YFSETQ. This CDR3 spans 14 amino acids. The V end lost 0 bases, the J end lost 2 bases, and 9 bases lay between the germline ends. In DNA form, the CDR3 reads TGCGCCAGCAGCTTGGTTCCGGGGGCCTACGAGCAGTACTTC. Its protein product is CASSLVPGAYEQYF.

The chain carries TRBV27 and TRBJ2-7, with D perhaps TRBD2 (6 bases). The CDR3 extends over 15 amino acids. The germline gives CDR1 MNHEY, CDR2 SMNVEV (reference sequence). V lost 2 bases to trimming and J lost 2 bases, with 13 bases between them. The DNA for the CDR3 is TGTGCCAGCAGTTTAACCGGGAGTGCAACCTACGAGCAGTACTTC. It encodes CASSLTGSATYEQYF.